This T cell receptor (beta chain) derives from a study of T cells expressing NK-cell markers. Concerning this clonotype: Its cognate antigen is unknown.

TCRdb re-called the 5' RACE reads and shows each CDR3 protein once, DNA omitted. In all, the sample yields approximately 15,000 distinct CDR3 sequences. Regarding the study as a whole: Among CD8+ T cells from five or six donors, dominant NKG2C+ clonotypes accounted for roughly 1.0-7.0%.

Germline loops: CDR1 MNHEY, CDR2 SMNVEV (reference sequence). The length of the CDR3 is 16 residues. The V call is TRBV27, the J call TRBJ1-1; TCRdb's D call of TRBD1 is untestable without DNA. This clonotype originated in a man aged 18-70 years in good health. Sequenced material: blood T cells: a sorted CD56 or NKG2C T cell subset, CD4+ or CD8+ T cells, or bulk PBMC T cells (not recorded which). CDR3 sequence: CASSFLPPRGRTEAFF.